These T cell receptor beta chains were read from a single sample in a study of identical twins. TCRdb itself ran the 5' RACE reads through MiXCR, one entry per CDR3 protein. Of a few hundred thousand distinct CDR3 sequences listed, about 18% are singletons. Sequenced material: naive T cells sorted from blood. All receptors derive from a man aged 50 to 59 in good health. CDR3s include the opening cysteine and the closing phenylalanine or tryptophan. D genes are given only for firm matches. Clone size is stated in some rows and not others, as once, few, many or a class when expanded.

V gene	D gene	J gene	clone size	CDR3 DNA	CDR3 protein
TRBV6-5	.	TRBJ2-7	.	TGTGCCAGCAGTTCCGGGACGACTGAGCAGTACTTC	CASSSGTTEQYF
TRBV24-1	.	TRBJ2-2	few	TGTGCCACCAGTGATCCCGGGACTGCGAACACCGGGGAGCTGTTTTTT	CATSDPGTANTGELFF
TRBV12-3/TRBV12-4	TRBD2	TRBJ2-3	many	TGTGCCAGCAGTGGGTTAGCGGGAGACGCCACAGATACGCAGTATTTT	CASSGLAGDATDTQYF
TRBV19	TRBD2	TRBJ2-7	.	TGTGCCAGTAGTGCGGGGGACTCCTACGAGCAGTACTTC	CASSAGDSYEQYF
TRBV29-1	.	TRBJ2-1	many	TGCAGCGTTGATCTGGGTAGGAATGAGCAGTTCTTC	CSVDLGRNEQFF
TRBV5-1	.	TRBJ1-2	few	TGCGCCAGCAGGCGGGACAACTATGGCTACACCTTC	CASRRDNYGYTF
TRBV11-2	.	TRBJ2-7	.	TGTGCCAGCAGTTCTCGGACATACAGCTCCTACGAGCAGTACTTC	CASSSRTYSSYEQYF
TRBV7-8	.	TRBJ1-5	few	TGTGCCAGCAGCTATGACAGCGGTCCGAATCAGCCCCAGCATTTT	CASSYDSGPNQPQHF
TRBV28	.	TRBJ2-6	.	TGTGCCAGCAGTCCAAGGACTCCCTCTGGGGCCAACGTCCTGACTTTC	CASSPRTPSGANVLTF
TRBV11-2	.	TRBJ2-7	.	TGTGCCAGCAGCTTAGTGCACCAGACCTCCTACGAGCAGTACTTC	CASSLVHQTSYEQYF
TRBV27	TRBD2	TRBJ2-3	.	TGTGCCAGCAGTTGGACCCCCGGGTCTTTAGCGGGGGGCAGAGATACGCAGTATTTT	CASSWTPGSLAGGRDTQYF
TRBV28	.	TRBJ1-5	.	TGTGCCAGCAGTTTATTGGGAAGGGGGAGCAATCAGCCCCAGCATTTT	CASSLLGRGSNQPQHF
TRBV28	TRBD1	TRBJ1-5	few	TGTGCCAGCAGTACACCACAGGGGGTAGTGCAGCCCCAGCATTTT	CASSTPQGVVQPQHF
TRBV6-1	.	TRBJ1-2	many	TGTGCCAGCAGCCCACCGGGACTGTGGTATGGCTACACCTTC	CASSPPGLWYGYTF
TRBV9	.	TRBJ2-3	.	TGTGCCAGCAGCGTAGCGGGAGTTGGGTACGATACGCAGTATTTT	CASSVAGVGYDTQYF
TRBV27	TRBD2	TRBJ2-5	.	TGTGCCAGCAGTTCCGGACGGAAGACTAGCGGGAGACTAGAGACCCAGTACTTC	CASSSGRKTSGRLETQYF
TRBV12-3/TRBV12-4	.	TRBJ1-6	.	TGTGCCAGCAGTTTAAGGATTAATTCACCCCTCCACTTT	CASSLRINSPLHF
TRBV18	.	TRBJ2-7	.	TGTGCCAGCTCACCAGAAGCGGGTTTTACCTACGAGCAGTACTTC	CASSPEAGFTYEQYF
TRBV20-1	.	TRBJ2-3	many	TGCAGTCTGGACTCCCGACCCACCGATACGCAGTATTTT	CSLDSRPTDTQYF
TRBV20-1	TRBD2	TRBJ2-7	.	TGCAGTGCCGCGGGAGGCCCAGCTCGTGAGCAGTACTTC	CSAAGGPAREQYF
TRBV27	.	TRBJ2-7	few	TGTGCCAGCTCGGGACTCCTCTCCTACGAGCAGTACTTC	CASSGLLSYEQYF
TRBV27	TRBD2	TRBJ2-3	few	TGTGCCAGCAGACTAACTAGCGGGGCCGCTCATACGCAGTATTTT	CASRLTSGAAHTQYF
TRBV3-1	TRBD1	TRBJ2-7	few	TGTGCCAGCAGCCAGGAAGCCGGGACAGGTGACTACGAGCAGTACTTC	CASSQEAGTGDYEQYF
TRBV6-1	TRBD2	TRBJ2-5	few	TGTGCCAGCAGTGAACTAGCGGGGGGGTTGGGGCAAGAGACCCAGTACTTC	CASSELAGGLGQETQYF
TRBV5-6	.	TRBJ2-2	.	TGTGCCAGCAGCTCCCCAAAAGATAACACCGGGGAGCTGTTTTTT	CASSSPKDNTGELFF
TRBV20-1	TRBD2	TRBJ2-1	many	TGCAGTGCAACTAGCGGGTACTACAATGAGCAGTTCTTC	CSATSGYYNEQFF
TRBV5-6	.	TRBJ2-5	.	TGTGCCAGCAGCTTGCCTGGGGTAATGGAGACCCAGTACTTC	CASSLPGVMETQYF
TRBV10-3	.	TRBJ1-3	many	TGTGCCATCAGTGTTTCCCCGAGCTCTGGAAACACCATATATTTT	CAISVSPSSGNTIYF
TRBV6-2/TRBV6-3	TRBD1	TRBJ1-2	.	TGTGCCAGCAGTCCGGACAGGGGGAAGTATGGCTACACCTTC	CASSPDRGKYGYTF
TRBV12-3/TRBV12-4	.	TRBJ1-2	.	TGTGCCAGCAGCTCCACTAGATCGGGGCAGTACCCTAACTATGGCTACACCTTC	CASSSTRSGQYPNYGYTF
TRBV12-3/TRBV12-4	TRBD2	TRBJ2-3	.	TGTGCCAGCAGTTTAATGGGGGGGACCTTCAACACAGATACGCAGTATTTT	CASSLMGGTFNTDTQYF
TRBV27	.	TRBJ1-1	few	TGTGCCAGCAGTCATCTACAGGGACGTGAGAACACTGAAGCTTTCTTT	CASSHLQGRENTEAFF
TRBV29-1	TRBD2	TRBJ2-1	few	TGCAGCGTTGAACCCCCCAGCGGGATAGGCTCCTACAATGAGCAGTTCTTC	CSVEPPSGIGSYNEQFF